This T cell receptor (beta chain) was recorded in a study of blood T cell repertoires in COVID-19. Produced via immunoSEQ multiplex PCR; TCRdb's table is partial and in-frame only. The sample lists fewer than 130,000 clones; 76% were seen once. The CDR3 length is 16 residues. The V and J ends lost 0 bases and 5 bases, in that order; junction bases with no gene match: 7. CDR1 and CDR2 (germline): SGDLS, YYNGEE. The genes are TRBV9 and TRBJ2-5; 10 bases are a match to TRBD1. Sample: peripheral blood. The receptor comes from a woman aged 80 or over with acute or convalescent COVID-19. CDR3 loop: CASSVDPGQGRETQYF. The CDR3 bases are TGTGCCAGCAGCGTAGACCCGGGACAGGGGAGGGAGACCCAGTACTTC. Variable domain in full (rest from reference TRBV9 and TRBJ2-5): DSGVTQTPKHLITATGQRVTLRCSPRSGDLSVYWYQQSLDQGLQFLIQYYNGEERAKGNILERFSAQQFPDLHSELNLSSLELGDSALYFCASSVDPGQGRETQYFGPGTRLLVL.